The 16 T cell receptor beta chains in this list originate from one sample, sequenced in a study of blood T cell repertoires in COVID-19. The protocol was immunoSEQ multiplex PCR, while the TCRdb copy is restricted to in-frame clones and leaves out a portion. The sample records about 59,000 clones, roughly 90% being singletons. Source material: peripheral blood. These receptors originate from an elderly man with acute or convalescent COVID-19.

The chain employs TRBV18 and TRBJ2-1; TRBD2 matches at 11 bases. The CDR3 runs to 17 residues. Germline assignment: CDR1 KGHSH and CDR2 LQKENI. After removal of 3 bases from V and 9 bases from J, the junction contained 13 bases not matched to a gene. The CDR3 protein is CASSPAGASGGLGEQFF. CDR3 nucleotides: TGTGCCAGCTCACCTGCAGGGGCTAGCGGGGGGCTAGGTGAGCAGTTCTTC.

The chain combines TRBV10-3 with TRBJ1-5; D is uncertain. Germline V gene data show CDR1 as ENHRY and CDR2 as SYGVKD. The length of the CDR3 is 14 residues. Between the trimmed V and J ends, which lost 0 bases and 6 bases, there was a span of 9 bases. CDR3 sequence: CAISESTRTQPQHF. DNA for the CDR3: TGTGCCATCAGTGAGTCAACGAGAACTCAGCCCCAGCATTTT.

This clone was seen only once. CDR3 protein: CASSQDRGQGQPQHF. The CDR3 region has the DNA TGTGCCAGCAGTCAGGACAGGGGGCAGGGTCAGCCCCAGCATTTT. The J gene is TRBJ1-5, the V gene TRBV2, with 11 nucleotides matching TRBD1. Germline values: CDR1 SNHLY, CDR2 FYNNEI. The junction had 6 bases not matched to a gene; V was cut back by 5 bases and J by 6 bases. The CDR3 has 15 residues.

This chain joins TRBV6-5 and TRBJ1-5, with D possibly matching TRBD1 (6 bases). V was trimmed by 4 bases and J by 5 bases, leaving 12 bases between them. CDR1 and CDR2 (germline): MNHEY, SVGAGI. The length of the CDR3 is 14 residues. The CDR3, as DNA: TGTGCCAGCAGTTTGGTACAGGGCCATCAGCCCCAGCATTTT. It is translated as CASSLVQGHQPQHF.

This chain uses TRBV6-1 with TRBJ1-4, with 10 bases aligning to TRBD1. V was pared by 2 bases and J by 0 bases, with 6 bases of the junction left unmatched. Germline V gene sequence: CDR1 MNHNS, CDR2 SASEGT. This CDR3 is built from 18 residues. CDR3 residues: CASSEWGQGRATNEKLFF. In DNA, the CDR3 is TGTGCCAGCAGTGAATGGGGACAGGGGAGGGCAACTAATGAAAAACTGTTTTTT.

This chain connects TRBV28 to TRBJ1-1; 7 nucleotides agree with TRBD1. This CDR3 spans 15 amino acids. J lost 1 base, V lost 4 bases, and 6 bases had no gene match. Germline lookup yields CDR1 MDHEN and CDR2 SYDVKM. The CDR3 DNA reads TGTGCCAGCAGTTCTCCTGGGACAGCGAACACTGAAGCTTTCTTT. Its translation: CASSSPGTANTEAFF.

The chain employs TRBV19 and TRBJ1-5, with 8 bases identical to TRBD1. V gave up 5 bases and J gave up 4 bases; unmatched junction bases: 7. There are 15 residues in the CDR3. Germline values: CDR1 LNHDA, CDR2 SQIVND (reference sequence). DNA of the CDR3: TGTGCCAGTAGTTCCGGACAGGGATGGAATCAGCCCCAGCATTTT. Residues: CASSSGQGWNQPQHF.

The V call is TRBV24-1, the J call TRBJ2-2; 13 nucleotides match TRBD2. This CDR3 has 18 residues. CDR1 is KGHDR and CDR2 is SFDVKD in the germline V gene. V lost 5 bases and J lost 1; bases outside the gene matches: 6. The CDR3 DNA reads TGTGCCACCAGTGCGGAACTAGCGGGGGGGAAGAACACCGGGGAGCTGTTTTTT. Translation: CATSAELAGGKNTGELFF.

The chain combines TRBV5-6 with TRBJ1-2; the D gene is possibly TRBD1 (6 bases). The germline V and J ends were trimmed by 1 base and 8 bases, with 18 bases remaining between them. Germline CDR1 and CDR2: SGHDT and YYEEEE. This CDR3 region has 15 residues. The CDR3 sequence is CASSLPGFNRVGYTF. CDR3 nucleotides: TGTGCCAGCAGCTTGCCGGGGTTTAACAGGGTCGGCTACACCTTC.

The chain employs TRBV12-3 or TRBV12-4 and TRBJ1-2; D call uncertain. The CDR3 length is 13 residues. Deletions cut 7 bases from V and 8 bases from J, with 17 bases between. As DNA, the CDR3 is TGTGCCAGCACTTTGGGCGCTAGCTGGGGCTACACCTTC. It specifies CASTLGASWGYTF.

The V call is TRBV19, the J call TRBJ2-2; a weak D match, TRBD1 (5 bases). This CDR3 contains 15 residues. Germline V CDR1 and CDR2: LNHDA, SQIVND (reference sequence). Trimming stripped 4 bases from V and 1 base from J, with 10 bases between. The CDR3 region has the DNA TGTGCCAGTAGTACCCAAACAGGGAACACCGGGGAGCTGTTTTTT. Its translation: CASSTQTGNTGELFF.

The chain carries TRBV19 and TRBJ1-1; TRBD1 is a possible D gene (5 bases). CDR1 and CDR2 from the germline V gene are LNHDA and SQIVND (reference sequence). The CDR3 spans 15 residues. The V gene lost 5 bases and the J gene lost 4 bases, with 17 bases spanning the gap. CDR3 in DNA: TGTGCCAGTAGTTACCCTGAAGGCGGGGGCACTGAAGCTTTCTTT. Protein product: CASSYPEGGGTEAFF.

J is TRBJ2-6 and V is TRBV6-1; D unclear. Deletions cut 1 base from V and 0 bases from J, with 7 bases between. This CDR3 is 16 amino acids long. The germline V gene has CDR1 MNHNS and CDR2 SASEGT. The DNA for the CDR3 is TGTGCCAGCAGTGAAGGAGGAGCCTCTGGGGCCAACGTCCTGACTTTC. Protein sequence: CASSEGGASGANVLTF.

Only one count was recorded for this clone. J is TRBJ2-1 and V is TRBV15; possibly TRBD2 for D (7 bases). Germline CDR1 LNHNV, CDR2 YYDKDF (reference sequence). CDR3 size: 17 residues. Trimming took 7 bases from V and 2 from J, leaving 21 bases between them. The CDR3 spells CATTQIGRGAPYNEQFF. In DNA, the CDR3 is TGTGCCACCACCCAGATCGGACGGGGGGCCCCCTACAATGAGCAGTTCTTC.

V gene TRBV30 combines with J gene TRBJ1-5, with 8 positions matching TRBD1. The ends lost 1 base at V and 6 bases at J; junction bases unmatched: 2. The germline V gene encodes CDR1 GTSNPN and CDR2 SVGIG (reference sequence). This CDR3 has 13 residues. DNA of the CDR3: TGTGCCTGGAGTGGCCAGGGGGCTCAGCCCCAGCATTTT. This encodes CAWSGQGAQPQHF.

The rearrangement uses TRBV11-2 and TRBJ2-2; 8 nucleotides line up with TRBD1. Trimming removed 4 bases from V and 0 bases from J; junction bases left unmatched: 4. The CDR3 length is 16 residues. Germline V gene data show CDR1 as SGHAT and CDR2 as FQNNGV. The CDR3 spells CASSSSGGSNTGELFF. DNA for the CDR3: TGTGCCAGCAGCTCCTCAGGGGGCTCGAACACCGGGGAGCTGTTTTTT.